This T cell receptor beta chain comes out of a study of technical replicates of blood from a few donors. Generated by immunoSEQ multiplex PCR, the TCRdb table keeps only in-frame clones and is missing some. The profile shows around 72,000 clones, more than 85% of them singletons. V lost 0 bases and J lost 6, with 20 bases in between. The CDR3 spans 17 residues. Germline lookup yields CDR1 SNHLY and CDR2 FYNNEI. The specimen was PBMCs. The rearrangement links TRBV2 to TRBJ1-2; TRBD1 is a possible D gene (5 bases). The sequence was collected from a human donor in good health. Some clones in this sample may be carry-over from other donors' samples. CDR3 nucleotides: TGTGCCAGCAGTGAAGCGCTTCGGGGGTCGGGCCGGGATGGCTACACCTTC. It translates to CASSEALRGSGRDGYTF. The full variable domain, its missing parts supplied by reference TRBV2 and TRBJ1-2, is EPEVTQTPSHQVTQMGQEVILRCVPISNHLYFYWYRQILGQKVEFLVSFYNNEISEKSEIFDDQFSVERPDGSNFTLKIRSTKLEDSAMYFCASSEALRGSGRDGYTFGSGTRLTVV.